This T cell receptor beta chain comes out of a study of blood T cell repertoires in COVID-19 (dated by TCRdb to the early 2020s). Broadly, across the study: Samples covering the acute and convalescent phases of COVID-19 were provided by collaborators in the United States, Italy and Spain. The material from the prospective study consisted of cDNA or gDNA derived from T cells, B-cell-depleted T cells, or PBMCs. Sample metadata almost always included a de-identified subject ID, COVID-19 status, age in years and sex. The samples were drawn from two sources: the first 160 participants of the ongoing ImmuneRACE study, and 1,254 subjects contributed by 6 global collaborators. Subjects who had been exposed to COVID-19, were actively infected with it, or had recovered from it provided the deeply sampled blood TCRbeta repertoires that made up the dataset. The repertoires were released in a freely available public database intended as a resource for research on the immune response to SARS-CoV-2. HLA class I and class II types, where available, came from metadata supplied by the sample provider rather than from assay-based typing.

The germline V and J ends show losses of 8 bases and 4 bases respectively, and no gene match explains 9 bases of the junction. Counted from cysteine to phenylalanine, this CDR3 has 14 amino acids. The read is trimmed to its CDR3 DNA, 42 bases read in frame from base 1. CDR1 and CDR2 are read off the germline V gene as SGHTA and FQGNSA. Broad study findings and their caveats: The amount of clinical and demographic metadata varied by source and participant and was provided uncurated.

Each collaborating institution followed its own protocols to collect whole blood in K2EDTA tubes. For TCRbeta analysis, collaborator samples were shipped as frozen whole blood, as isolated PBMCs, or as DNA extracted from either sample type. On this clone: Which antigen it targets is not known. Base quality data are lacking; no much larger clone is found one base away.

TCRbeta CDR3 regions were amplified from genomic DNA using the immunoSEQ Assay, a bias-controlled multiplex PCR. In the paper's pipeline: Nucleated cell counts per sample were estimated from amplification of reference gene primers within the assay. To quantify the absolute abundance of each unique TCRbeta CDR3 rearrangement, sequence reads were collapsed and filtered. Productive Simpson clonality was computed per sample as the square root of Simpson's diversity index over productive rearrangements. Here the immuneACCESS table is served through TCRdb, limited to in-frame sequences with V and J called. Missing clones are a known gap in these copies; in checked studies unresolved V genes cover under half, and the rest lacks a known reason. The D gene and trimming were derived from the DNA, and the V and J assignments and clone size from that table. The table for this sample lists 85,000 to 130,000 clones; approximately 80% of them were counted only once. The ten largest clonotypes hold about 5% of the sample.

The receptor was isolated from a man aged 55 to 70 with acute or convalescent COVID-19. Source material: peripheral blood. Here the chain combines TRBV7-2 and TRBJ2-7, with 9 central nucleotides matching TRBD1. The CDR3 sequence is CASDPTTGGYEQYF. DNA sequence: TGTGCCAGCGATCCAACGACAGGGGGATACGAGCAGTACTTC.